This TCR beta chain was identified during a study of post-analysis software for immune sequencing data (dated by TCRdb to between 2015 and 2017). A note on the overall study: Relapsing-remitting, secondary progressive and progressive-relapsing multiple sclerosis were recorded as disease courses, and subtype annotation was lacking for some patients. The multiple sclerosis patient repertoires were compared with about a dozen previously published healthy control repertoires from donors aged roughly 6 to 27 years. A subset of samples was prepared in parallel using single-end sample barcoding, then pooled and co-amplified after Illumina adapter ligation. The investigation overall reported the following: Strong co-clustering of samples prepared in the same batch was shown by direct clustering with F measure, prompting a batch-effect correction. About five TRBV segments, including TRBV5-6, TRBV5-1 and TRBV20-1, were significantly more frequent in patients than controls. The control group was slightly older than the multiple sclerosis patient group. Multiple sclerosis patients had significantly lower normalized Chao1 diversity than controls, a result that suggests substantial peripheral T-cell clonal expansion.

The junction carries 14 bases between V and J, which are trimmed by 6 bases and 2 bases respectively. CDR1 is given as SQVTM and CDR2 as ANQGSEA, both from the germline V gene. The CDR3 sequence holds 14 residues, the cysteine and phenylalanine included. Only the CDR3 region is kept as DNA, spanning 42 bases read in frame from base 1. Libraries came from PCR. Sequencing was performed on an Illumina HiSeq 2500. To reduce PCR and sequencing biases, unique molecular identifiers were built into the TCR beta cDNA libraries. Per 1 to 10 million input T cells, approximately 500,000 cDNA molecules were obtained, such that each molecule approximated one T cell. The patient libraries were prepared and sequenced using the same protocol as the earlier healthy control dataset. Within a given batch, samples were prepared together, multiplexed and sequenced on the same HiSeq lane. Regarding the original processing steps: MIGEC was used to process the raw barcoded reads, and molecular identifier groups with only a single read were discarded before consensus assembly and CDR3 extraction. VDJtools was used for post-analysis of the clonotype tables, with diversity normalized by down-sampling every dataset to the smallest sample size. To correct batch-related cross-sample contamination, repertoire overlap clustering matched CDR3 amino acid sequences but not nucleotide sequences. The public reads were reanalyzed by TCRdb: fastp trimming at Q25, MiXCR alignment, in-frame beta chains only. One record per CDR3 amino acid sequence lists the most common genes and DNA. The V and J calls and clone size are TCRdb's, not the authors'. The sample yields about 200,000 distinct CDR3 sequences; 29% were counted once. The ten top clones hold 3% to 4% of the sample.

TCR beta repertoires were profiled from peripheral blood of roughly 13 young patients with multiple sclerosis to demonstrate the VDJtools post-analysis software. The patients with multiple sclerosis were children and adolescents between about 6 and 17 years of age. This clonotype came up many times. Its antigen remains undetermined. No base-level quality is on record; no much larger clone is a single base apart. The chain employs TRBV29-1 and TRBJ2-1; the D gene is perhaps TRBD2, from 6 matching bases. This clonotype was obtained from a girl aged 2 to 17 with multiple sclerosis. The sequencing input was blood. The DNA sequence is given as TGCAGCGTCTTACCCGGGAGTACCTACAATGAGCAGTTCTTC. Its translation is CSVLPGSTYNEQFF.